Sequencing of this TCR beta chain was carried out in a study of neurological immune-mediated disorders. 5'RACE with 10-nucleotide random UMIs generated the cDNA. Each CDR3 protein gets one entry after TCRdb re-called the 5' RACE reads with MiXCR. The table shows tens of thousands of distinct CDR3 sequences, with more than 8% occurring only once. Documented time point: longitudinal time-point 2. The study built unsorted libraries from 2 million PBMCs kept at -80 C. As concerns this clonotype: This may be a read error: a much more frequent sequence differs by one nucleotide.

In germline, CDR1 is SGHAT, CDR2 FQNNGV. This CDR3 has 13 residues. The V and J genes are TRBV11-2 and TRBJ2-1; D gene unclear. The sequenced sample consisted of PBMCs. The TCR sequence derives from a man in his thirties or forties in good health. Here the CDR3 reads CASSHGQRDEWIF. The CDR3 DNA follows: TGTGCCAGCAGTCATGGTCAGCGAGATGAGTGGATCTTC. Using reference TRBV11-2 and TRBJ2-1 for the parts outside the CDR3, the full variable domain is EAGVAQSPRYKIIEKRQSVAFWCNPISGHATLYWYQQILGQGPKLLIQFQNNGVVDDSQLPKDRFSAERLKGVDSTLKIQPAKLEDSAVYLCASSHGQRDEWIFGPGTRLTVL.